This T cell receptor (beta chain) was obtained from a study of T cell clonality in common variable immunodeficiency. Sequenced by immunoSEQ multiplex PCR; TCRdb stores in-frame clones only, minus some. The sample was found to contain roughly 14,000 clones, and every one recurs. Replacement immunoglobulin had been given to every CVID subject for at least one year. Donors gave roughly 5 to 8 ml heparinized peripheral whole blood. The CDR3 has 13 amino acids. Germline CDR1 is GTSNPN and CDR2 is SVGIG (reference sequence). Study-wide points: Compared with controls, CVID subjects had fewer shared TCRbeta clones. Links between repertoire features and CVID complications were heterogeneity-limited. In common variable immunodeficiency, TCR beta chains reportedly carried fewer deletions and N-nucleotide insertions.

On this clone itself: The antigen remains unidentified. The read is 3 residues too short to cover the CDR3 end, so that end is filled in from the germline J gene.

The sequence was collected from a human donor with common variable immunodeficiency. The material sequenced was peripheral blood mononuclear cells. V usage is TRBV30 and J usage is TRBJ1-1; no firm D call. This CDR3 is CAWSIRRVGQAFF. CDR3 DNA (partial): TGTGCCTGGAGTATCAGAAGGGTAGGGCAA.